This T cell receptor (beta chain) stems from a study of CD8+ T cells in alopecia areata. Overall study findings and caveats: Greater clonality was observed in lesional scalp samples, especially alopecia totalis/universalis, versus normal scalp. The study found TCR sharing across patients less clear than in mice, possibly for HLA reasons. Alphabeta T cells residing in normal skin are also sequenced in scalp samples.

Researchers picked out CD4+ and CD8+ T cells from PBMCs by sorting. Per germline, CDR1 MNHNS and CDR2 SASEGT. The CDR3 runs 15 residues. The V end was cut by 2 bases, the J end by 2 bases, with 11 bases between. RNA, once extracted, was reverse transcribed into cDNA for use as the sequencing template. Sequencing used immunoSEQ multiplex PCR; TCRdb keeps in-frame clones, though not all of them. This table has roughly 120,000 clones, approximately 60% appearing once. In the case of this clone: The antigen is undetermined.

Material for sequencing was CD4+ T cells sorted from blood. The clonotype comes from a human donor in good health. The chain links TRBV6-1 to TRBJ2-3; D is perhaps TRBD2 (6 bases). CDR3 DNA: TGTGCCAGCAGTGAACGGCGGGGCCTCACAGATACGCAGTATTTT. Its protein is CASSERRGLTDTQYF.